The 7 T cell receptor beta chains in this list originate from one sample, sequenced in a study of OX40 agonist ivuxolimab in advanced cancers. This table comes from immunoSEQ multiplex PCR, and its TCRdb copy is limited to in-frame clones, with some not included. This table has 69,000 or so clones, approximately 82% appearing once. The sample here was CD4+ or CD8+ T cells sorted from blood, taken in a trial of the OX40 agonist ivuxolimab. The origin of the receptors is an adult with an advanced solid tumor such as melanoma, head and neck, liver or kidney cancer.

This clone was counted a few times. The junction does not match germline at one end; this may be a read error. The chain carries TRBV5-4 and TRBJ1-2; TRBD1 is a possible D gene (5 bases). CDR3 length equals 11 residues. CDR1 is SGHNT, CDR2 YYREEE, per germline (reference sequence). The CDR3 DNA sequence: TGTGCCAGCAGCATAGATACCCGGGACCTTTGG. Translation: CASSIDTRDLW. The full variable domain, its missing parts supplied by reference TRBV5-4 and TRBJ1-2, is ETGVTQSPTHLIKTRGQQVTLRCSSQSGHNTVSWYQQALGQGPQFIFQYYREEENGRGNFPPRFSGLQFPNYSSELNVNALELDDSALYLCASSIDTRDLWGSGTRLTVV.

Concerning this clone: This CDR3 is also generated by other DNA sequences in the sample. The rearrangement uses TRBV9 and TRBJ2-3; 9 bases match TRBD2. CDR3 length: 14 residues. Trimming took 0 bases from V and 4 from J; bases not matched to a gene: 0. Per the germline V gene, CDR1 is SGDLS and CDR2 is YYNGEE. The CDR3 reads CASSVASGADTQYF. The CDR3 nucleotides are TGTGCCAGCAGCGTAGCTAGCGGGGCAGATACGCAGTATTTT. The variable domain in full, completed from reference TRBV9 and TRBJ2-3, reads DSGVTQTPKHLITATGQRVTLRCSPRSGDLSVYWYQQSLDQGLQFLIQYYNGEERAKGNILERFSAQQFPDLHSELNLSSLELGDSALYFCASSVASGADTQYFGPGTRLTVL.

The chain uses TRBV18 and TRBJ2-2; the match to TRBD2 covers 8 bases. After removal of 6 bases from V and 7 bases from J, the junction contained 13 bases not matched to a gene. Germline V gene sequence: CDR1 KGHSH, CDR2 LQKENI. This CDR3 is built from 16 residues. CDR3 bases: TGTGCCAGCTCGTCGGGGAGCGGGAGTTATGGCGGGGAGCTGTTTTTT. Amino acids: CASSSGSGSYGGELFF.

This chain uses TRBV9 with TRBJ2-3; D is uncertain. The V gene lost 0 bases and the J gene lost 1 base, with 6 bases spanning the gap. Germline CDR1 reads SGDLS; CDR2 reads YYNGEE. The CDR3 runs 14 residues. The chain's CDR3 is CASSVDWGTDTQYF. DNA of the CDR3: TGTGCCAGCAGCGTAGACTGGGGCACAGATACGCAGTATTTT.

This sequence joins TRBV5-4 and TRBJ1-2, with D perhaps TRBD1 (6 bases). Trimming removed 2 bases at V and 0 bases at J, with 11 bases between. Germline CDR1 reads SGHNT; CDR2 reads YYREEE (reference sequence). The CDR3 is 15 residues long. The CDR3 region has the DNA TGTGCCAGCAGCTTATCGACAGGAGCTAACTATGGCTACACCTTC. It encodes CASSLSTGANYGYTF.

This clone was detected only once. The J gene is TRBJ2-2, the V gene TRBV5-5; D not resolved. Trimming pared 3 bases from V and 8 bases from J, leaving 14 bases between. Looked up from germline, CDR1 is SGHKS and CDR2 is YYEKEE (reference sequence). The CDR3 consists of 14 residues. CDR3 nucleotide sequence: TGTGCCAGCAGCTCCAGGAATGTAGTTGGGGAGCTGTTTTTT. It yields the protein CASSSRNVVGELFF.

The rearrangement links TRBV2 to TRBJ2-1; D gene ambiguous. Germline V gene sequence: CDR1 SNHLY, CDR2 FYNNEI. This CDR3 is built from 14 residues. V lost 4 bases to trimming and J lost 7 bases, with 14 bases between them. In nucleotides, the CDR3 is TGTGCCAGCAGTGCTAGGTTTGTTAGGAATGAGCAGTTCTTC. The encoded protein is CASSARFVRNEQFF.